This T cell receptor beta chain is drawn from a study of T cell clones after liver transplantation. Across the study: TCRbeta sequencing after a pre-transplant mixed lymphocyte reaction identified graft-donor-reactive clones, later tracked in post-transplant blood. Pre-transplant mixed lymphocyte reactions yielded third-party-reactive TCRbeta sequences as comparators for graft-donor-reactive sequences.

Unstimulated PBMCs were sorted into CD3+CD4+ and CD3+CD8+ populations. Regarding the study as a whole: In a couple of subjects, few donor cells limited the measurable donor-reactive repertoire.

This table comes from immunoSEQ multiplex PCR, and its TCRdb copy is limited to in-frame clones, with some not included. This table holds around 70,000 clones, roughly 92% found once. In the case of this clone: Its antigen is as yet unknown.

This CDR3 is 18 amino acids long. Trimming pared 0 bases from V and 0 bases from J, leaving 15 bases between. CDR1 and CDR2 (germline): LGHNA, YSLEER. The J gene is TRBJ2-1, the V gene TRBV4-3; the D is unclear. This TCR was recovered from a human patient who received a liver transplant. A share of the T cells may be of graft donor origin. Sequenced here: CD4+ T cells from blood, sampled less than 27 months after liver transplant. Written as DNA, the CDR3 is TGCGCCAGCAGCCAAGAATTGGTTGGGCCCAGCTCCTACAATGAGCAGTTCTTC. The encoded protein is CASSQELVGPSSYNEQFF.